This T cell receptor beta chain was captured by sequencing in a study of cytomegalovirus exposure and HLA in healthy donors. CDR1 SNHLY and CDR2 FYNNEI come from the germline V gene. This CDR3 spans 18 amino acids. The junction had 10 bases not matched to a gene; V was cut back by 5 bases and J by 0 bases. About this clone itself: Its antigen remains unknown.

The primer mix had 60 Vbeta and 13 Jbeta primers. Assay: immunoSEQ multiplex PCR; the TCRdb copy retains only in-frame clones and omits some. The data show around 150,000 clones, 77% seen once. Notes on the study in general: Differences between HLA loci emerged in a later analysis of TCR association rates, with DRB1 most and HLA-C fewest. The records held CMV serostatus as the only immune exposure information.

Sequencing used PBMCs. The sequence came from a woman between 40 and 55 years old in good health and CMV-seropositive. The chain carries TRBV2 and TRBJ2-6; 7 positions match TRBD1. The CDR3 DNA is TGTGCCAGCAGTCGACAGGGAAATGGTCTCTCTGGGGCCAACGTCCTGACTTTC. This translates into CASSRQGNGLSGANVLTF.